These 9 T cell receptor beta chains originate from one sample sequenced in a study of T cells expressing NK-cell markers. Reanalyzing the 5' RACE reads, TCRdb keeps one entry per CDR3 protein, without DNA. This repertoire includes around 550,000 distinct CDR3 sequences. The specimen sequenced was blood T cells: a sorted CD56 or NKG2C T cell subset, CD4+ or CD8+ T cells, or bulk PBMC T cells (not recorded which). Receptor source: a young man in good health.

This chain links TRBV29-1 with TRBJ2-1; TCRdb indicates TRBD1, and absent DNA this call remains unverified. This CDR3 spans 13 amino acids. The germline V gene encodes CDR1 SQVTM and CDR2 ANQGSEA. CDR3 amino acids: CSVGYGTPTEQFF.

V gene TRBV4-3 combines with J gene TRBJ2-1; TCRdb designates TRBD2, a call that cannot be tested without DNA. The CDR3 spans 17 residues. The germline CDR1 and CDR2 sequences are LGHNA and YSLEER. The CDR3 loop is CASSQLAGGPVGNEQFF.

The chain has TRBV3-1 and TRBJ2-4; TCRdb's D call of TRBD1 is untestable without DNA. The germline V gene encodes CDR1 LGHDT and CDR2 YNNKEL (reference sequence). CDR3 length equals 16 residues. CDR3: CASSQVDWGTKNIQYF.

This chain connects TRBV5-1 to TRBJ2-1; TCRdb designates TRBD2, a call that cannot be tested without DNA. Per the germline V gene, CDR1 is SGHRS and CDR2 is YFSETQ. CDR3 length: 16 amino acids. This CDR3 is CASSLAPSGRRYEQFF.

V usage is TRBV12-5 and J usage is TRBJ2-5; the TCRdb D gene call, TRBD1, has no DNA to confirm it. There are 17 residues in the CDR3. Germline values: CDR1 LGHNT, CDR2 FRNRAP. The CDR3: CASGTVMTNGAQETQYF.

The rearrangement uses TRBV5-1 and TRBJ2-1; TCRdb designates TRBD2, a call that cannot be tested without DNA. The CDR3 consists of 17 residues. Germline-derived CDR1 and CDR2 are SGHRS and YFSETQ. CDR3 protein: CASSLYLAGGPNNEQFF.

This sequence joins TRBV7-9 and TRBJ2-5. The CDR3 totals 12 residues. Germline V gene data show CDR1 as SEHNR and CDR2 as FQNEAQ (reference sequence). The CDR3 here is CASSLEWGTQYF.

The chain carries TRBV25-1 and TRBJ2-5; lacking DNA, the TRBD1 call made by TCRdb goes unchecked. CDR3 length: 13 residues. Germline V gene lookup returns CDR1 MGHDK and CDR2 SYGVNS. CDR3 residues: CASSGAFGETQYF.

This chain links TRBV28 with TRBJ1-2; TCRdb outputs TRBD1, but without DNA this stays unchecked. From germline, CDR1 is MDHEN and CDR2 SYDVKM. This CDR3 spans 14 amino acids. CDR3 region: CASRKQGGDYGYTF.